The clone carrying this T cell receptor (beta chain) was observed at least ten times. Its matching antigen is unknown. The sample comes from a study of early T cells in non-severe SARS-CoV-2 infection. Study information: Alpha and beta chains were unpaired, from unsorted whole-blood bulk RNA.

Overall study findings and caveats: Sequences matched to VDJdb favored anti-spike CD8 responses, while private and CD4 specificities were missed.

Individual cDNA molecules were tagged with unique molecular identifiers, the study reported. TCRdb called the 5' RACE reads again in MiXCR, with one record for every CDR3 protein. The table has about 70,000 distinct CDR3 sequences, about 4.6% seen once. This CDR3 comprises 12 residues. The V end lost 4 bases, the J end lost 6 bases, and 13 bases lay between the germline ends. Germline-derived CDR1 and CDR2 are GTSNPN and SVGIG (reference sequence). This sequence originates from an adult who was a healthcare worker with PCR-confirmed SARS-CoV-2 infection or an uninfected control (not recorded which). The donor label of this sample is uncertain. The rearrangement links TRBV30 to TRBJ2-7; either TRBD1 or TRBD2 may fit D (5 bases each). The source was whole blood, collected at baseline. CDR3 loop: CAWTIGAGEQYF. DNA for the CDR3: TGTGCCTGGACTATCGGGGCGGGCGAGCAGTACTTC.